This T cell receptor beta chain was captured by sequencing in a study of shared clonotypes between healthy human individuals. Study-level information: CD4 naive and CD4 memory each took three plates per donor, while CD8 naive took two and CD8 memory one.

Study-level results: Generation probability values for non-shared clonotypes were lower than those for clonotypes shared by all four donors.

A note on this clone: The antigen is not known.

The run depth of the assay was deep. Sorted subsets were amplified in replicate PCRs using about 200 ng DNA, roughly 30,000 T cell genomes. Sequencing was performed with immunoSEQ multiplex PCR; in TCRdb, only in-frame clones are kept and a portion is missing. The sample contains fewer than 1.6 million clones, about 98.5% of which appear only once. CDR1 is LNHDA, CDR2 SQIVND, per germline (reference sequence). The CDR3 covers 14 residues. Trimming removed 5 bases at V and 10 bases at J, with 18 bases between. Input material: naive CD4+ T cells sorted from blood. Subset indicated: CD45RA+ positively selected. This TCR derives from a man aged 25-40 years in good health. The rearrangement links TRBV19 to TRBJ2-1, with D perhaps TRBD1 (5 bases). The DNA of the CDR3 is TGTGCCAGTAGTTTCTGGTCAGGGATTGGGGAGCAGTTCTTC. Translated: CASSFWSGIGEQFF.